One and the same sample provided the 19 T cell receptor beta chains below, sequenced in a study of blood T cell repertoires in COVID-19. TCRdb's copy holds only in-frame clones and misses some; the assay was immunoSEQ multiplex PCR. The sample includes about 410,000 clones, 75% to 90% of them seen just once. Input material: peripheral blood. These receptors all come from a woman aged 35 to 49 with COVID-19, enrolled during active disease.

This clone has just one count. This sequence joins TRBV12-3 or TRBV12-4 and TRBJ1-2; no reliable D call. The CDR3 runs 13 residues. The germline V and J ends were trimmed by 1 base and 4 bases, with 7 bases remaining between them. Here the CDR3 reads CASSLGPSYGYTF. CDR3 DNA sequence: TGTGCCAGCAGTTTAGGGCCCTCCTATGGCTACACCTTC.

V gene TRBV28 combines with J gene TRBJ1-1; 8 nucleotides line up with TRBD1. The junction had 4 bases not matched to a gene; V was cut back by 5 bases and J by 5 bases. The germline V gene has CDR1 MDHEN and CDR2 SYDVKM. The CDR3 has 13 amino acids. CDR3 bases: TGTGCCAGCAGTGAACAGGGGGGGACTGAAGCTTTCTTT. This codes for CASSEQGGTEAFF.

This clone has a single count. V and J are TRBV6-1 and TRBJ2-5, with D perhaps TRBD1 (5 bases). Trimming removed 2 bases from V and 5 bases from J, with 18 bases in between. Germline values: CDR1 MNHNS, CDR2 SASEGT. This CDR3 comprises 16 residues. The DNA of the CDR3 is TGTGCCAGCAGTGAATACAGGAAGGGTTTATGGGAGACCCAGTACTTC. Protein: CASSEYRKGLWETQYF.

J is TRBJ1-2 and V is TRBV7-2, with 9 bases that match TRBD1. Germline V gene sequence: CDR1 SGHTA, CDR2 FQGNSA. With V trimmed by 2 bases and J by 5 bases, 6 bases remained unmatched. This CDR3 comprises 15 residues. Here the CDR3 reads CASSLYLGTGYGYTF. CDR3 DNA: TGTGCCAGCAGCTTATATCTTGGGACAGGGTATGGCTACACCTTC.

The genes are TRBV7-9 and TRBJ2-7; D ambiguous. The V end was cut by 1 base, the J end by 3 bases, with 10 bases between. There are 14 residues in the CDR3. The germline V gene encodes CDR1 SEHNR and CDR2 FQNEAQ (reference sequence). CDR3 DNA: TGTGCCAGCAGCTTAGTCGACGGAGTCTACGAGCAGTACTTC. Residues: CASSLVDGVYEQYF.

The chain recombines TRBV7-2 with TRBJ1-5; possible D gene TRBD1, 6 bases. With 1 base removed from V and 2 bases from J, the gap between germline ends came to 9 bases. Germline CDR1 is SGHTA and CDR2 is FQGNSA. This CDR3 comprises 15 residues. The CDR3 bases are TGTGCCAGCAGCTTAGGAGGGACACGCAATCAGCCCCAGCATTTT. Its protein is CASSLGGTRNQPQHF. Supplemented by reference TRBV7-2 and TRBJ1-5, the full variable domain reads GAGVSQSPSNKVTEKGKDVELRCDPISGHTALYWYRQSLGQGLEFLIYFQGNSAPDKSGLPSDRFSAERTGGSVSTLTIQRTQQEDSAVYLCASSLGGTRNQPQHFGDGTRLSIL.

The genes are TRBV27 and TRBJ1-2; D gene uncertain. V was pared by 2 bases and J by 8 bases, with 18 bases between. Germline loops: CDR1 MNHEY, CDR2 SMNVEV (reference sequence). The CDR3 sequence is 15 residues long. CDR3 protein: CASSLSPVLRWGYTF. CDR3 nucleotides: TGTGCCAGCAGTTTAAGCCCCGTCTTACGATGGGGCTACACCTTC.

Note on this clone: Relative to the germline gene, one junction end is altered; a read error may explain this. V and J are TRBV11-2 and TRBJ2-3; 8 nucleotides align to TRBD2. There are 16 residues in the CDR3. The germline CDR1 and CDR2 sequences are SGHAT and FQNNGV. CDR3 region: CASNLVAGGTTDTQYF. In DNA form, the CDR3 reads TGTGCCAGCAACTTAGTTGCGGGGGGAACCACAGATACGCAGTATTTT.

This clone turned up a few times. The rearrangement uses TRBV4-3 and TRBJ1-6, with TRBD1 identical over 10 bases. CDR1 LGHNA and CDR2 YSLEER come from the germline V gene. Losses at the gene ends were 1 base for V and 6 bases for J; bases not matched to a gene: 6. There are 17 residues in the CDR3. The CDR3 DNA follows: TGCGCCAGCAGCCAAGTGGCGGGACAGGGGATTAATTCACCCCTCCACTTT. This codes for CASSQVAGQGINSPLHF.

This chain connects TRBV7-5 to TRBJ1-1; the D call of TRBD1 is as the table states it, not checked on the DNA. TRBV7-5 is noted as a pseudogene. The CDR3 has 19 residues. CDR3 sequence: CARSFQDRVLVWTTAEAFF. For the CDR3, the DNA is TGTGCCAGAAGCTTTCAGGACAGGGTTTTGGTCTGGACGACCGCTGAAGCTTTCTTT.

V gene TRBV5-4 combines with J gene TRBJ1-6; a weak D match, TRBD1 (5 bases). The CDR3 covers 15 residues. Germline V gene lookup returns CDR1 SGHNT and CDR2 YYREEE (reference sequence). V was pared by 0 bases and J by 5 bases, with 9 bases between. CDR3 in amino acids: CASSLVGLDNSPLHF. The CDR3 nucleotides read TGTGCCAGCAGCTTGGTGGGGCTGGATAATTCACCCCTCCACTTT.

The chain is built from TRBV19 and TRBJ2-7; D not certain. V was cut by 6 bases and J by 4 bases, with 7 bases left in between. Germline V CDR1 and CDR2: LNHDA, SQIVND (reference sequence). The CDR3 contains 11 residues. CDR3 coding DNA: TGTGCCAGTAGATCGGTATACGAGCAGTACTTC. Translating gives CASRSVYEQYF. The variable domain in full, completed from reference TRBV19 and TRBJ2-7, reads DGGITQSPKYLFRKEGQNVTLSCEQNLNHDAMYWYRQDPGQGLRLIYYSQIVNDFQKGDIAEGYSVSREKKESFPLTVTSAQKNPTAFYLCASRSVYEQYFGPGTRLTVT.

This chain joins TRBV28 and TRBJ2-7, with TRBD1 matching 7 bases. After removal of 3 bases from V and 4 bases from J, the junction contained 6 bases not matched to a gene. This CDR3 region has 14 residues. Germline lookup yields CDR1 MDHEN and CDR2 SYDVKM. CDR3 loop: CASSFRDREYEQYF. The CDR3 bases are TGTGCCAGCAGTTTCCGGGACAGAGAATACGAGCAGTACTTC.

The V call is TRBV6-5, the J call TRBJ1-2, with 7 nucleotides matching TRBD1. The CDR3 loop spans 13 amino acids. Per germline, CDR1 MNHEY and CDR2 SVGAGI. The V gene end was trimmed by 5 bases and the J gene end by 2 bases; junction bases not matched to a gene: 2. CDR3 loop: CASSPTGNYGYTF. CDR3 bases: TGTGCCAGCAGTCCGACAGGGAACTATGGCTACACCTTC.

The CDR3 loop reads CASSLRPGLYEQYF. Written as DNA, the CDR3 is TGTGCCAGCAGTCTCCGACCAGGCCTATACGAGCAGTACTTC. This chain joins TRBV28 and TRBJ2-7; no definite D call. CDR1 and CDR2 (germline): MDHEN, SYDVKM. V was shortened by 5 bases and J by 4 bases, with 15 bases between the two germline ends. The CDR3 is 14 residues long. Full variable domain (missing parts from reference TRBV28 and TRBJ2-7): DVKVTQSSRYLVKRTGEKVFLECVQDMDHENMFWYRQDPGLGLRLIYFSYDVKMKEKGDIPEGYSVSREKKERFSLILESASTNQTSMYLCASSLRPGLYEQYFGPGTRLTVT.

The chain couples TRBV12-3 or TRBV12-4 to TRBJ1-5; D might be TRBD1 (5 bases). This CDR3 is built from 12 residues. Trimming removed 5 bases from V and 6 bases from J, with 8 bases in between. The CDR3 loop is CASSTGGQPQHF. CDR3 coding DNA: TGTGCCAGCAGTACCGGGGGTCAGCCCCAGCATTTT.

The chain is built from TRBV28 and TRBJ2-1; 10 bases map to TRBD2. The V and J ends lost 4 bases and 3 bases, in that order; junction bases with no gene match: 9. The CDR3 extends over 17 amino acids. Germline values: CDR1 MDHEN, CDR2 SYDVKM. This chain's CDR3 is CASSSLRLAGLYNEQFF. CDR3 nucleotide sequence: TGTGCCAGCAGTTCTTTAAGACTAGCGGGCCTCTACAATGAGCAGTTCTTC.

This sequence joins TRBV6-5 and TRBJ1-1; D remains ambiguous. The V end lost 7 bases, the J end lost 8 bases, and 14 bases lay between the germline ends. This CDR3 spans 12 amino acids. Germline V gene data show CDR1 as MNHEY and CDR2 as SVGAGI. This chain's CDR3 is CASNKNGGEAFF. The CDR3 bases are TGTGCCAGCAACAAAAATGGAGGCGAAGCTTTCTTT.

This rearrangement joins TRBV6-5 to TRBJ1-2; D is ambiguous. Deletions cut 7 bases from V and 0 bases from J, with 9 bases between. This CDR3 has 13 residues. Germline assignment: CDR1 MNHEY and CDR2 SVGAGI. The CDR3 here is CASIREANYGYTF. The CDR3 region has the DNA TGTGCCAGCATTCGCGAAGCTAACTATGGCTACACCTTC.